The following is a T cell receptor beta chain sequence with its context. Tagging with unique molecular identifiers was a feature of the TCR beta cDNA libraries. One entry per CDR3 protein, called by TCRdb with MiXCR from the PCR reads. Counted here are around 700,000 distinct CDR3 sequences, 55% to 60% occurring once; the ten biggest clones make up around 10%. This entry comes from a study of post-analysis software for immune sequencing data. Study as a whole: As for disease course, relapsing-remitting, secondary progressive and progressive-relapsing multiple sclerosis were all included.

This clonotype was obtained from a girl aged 2 to 10 with multiple sclerosis. Sequences were obtained from blood.

DNA of the CDR3: TGTGCTAGTGGTTTGGGCCTAGCGGGGGACAATGAGCAGTTCTTC. Translation: CASGLGLAGDNEQFF. The gene calls are TRBV12-5 and TRBJ2-1, with 10 nucleotides matching TRBD2. The germline CDR1 and CDR2 sequences are LGHNT and FRNRAP. The CDR3 length is 15 residues. Trimming removed 1 base from V and 5 bases from J; junction bases left unmatched: 2. The full variable domain, in which reference TRBV12-5 and TRBJ2-1 provide the parts outside the CDR3, is DARVTQTPRHKVTEMGQEVTMRCQPILGHNTVFWYRQTMMQGLELLAYFRNRAPLDDSGMPKDRFSAEMPDATLATLKIQPSEPRDSAVYFCASGLGLAGDNEQFFGPGTRLTVL.